This TCR beta chain was obtained from a study of T cells in Graves' hyperthyroidism and ophthalmopathy (dated by TCRdb to about 2019). Study-level background: Peripheral blood samples were taken at the time of initial diagnosis, prior to any treatment. A discovery cohort of about a hundred patients, 43 with Graves' ophthalmopathy and approximately 55 with stable Graves' hyperthyroidism, was used to find distinguishing TCR V-J signatures. Prospective prediction of ophthalmopathy was tested in an independent validation cohort of approximately 19 hyperthyroidism patients and some 17 patients who later progressed to ophthalmopathy. For training and testing, the 100 or so patients in the discovery cohort were randomly divided in a 7:3 ratio. The study also compared thyroid tissue and blood T-cell repertoires from about 6 Graves' hyperthyroidism patients. After sampling, hyperthyroidism patients received methimazole starting at 30 mg daily, and ophthalmopathy patients received high-dose intravenous methylprednisolone. The paper describes TCR Vbeta CDR3 sequencing of 130 to 150 peripheral blood samples, made up of fewer than 50 ophthalmopathy patients, approximately 73 hyperthyroidism patients and 17 progressor patients. General conclusions and limits of the study: In validation, progression to ophthalmopathy was predicted by the model with roughly 71% sensitivity and roughly 72% specificity, a median of around 6.5 months before onset. Most expanded thyroid clonotypes (frequency above 0.001) were also detected in blood, suggesting blood repertoires may reflect thyroid immune responses. In cross-validation, a model built on a 13 V-J signature told ophthalmopathy apart from stable hyperthyroidism with about 90% sensitivity and roughly 83% specificity, and in testing the same model reached 80%/75%. No statistical method was used to fix the sample size in advance, and group allocation was not hidden from the investigators.

Moderately to severely active disease, a Clinical Activity Score of at least 3, a NOSPECS grade of at least 4, and a duration under 3 months were present in ophthalmopathy patients. Any patient with an uncontrolled infection, another autoimmune disease, pregnancy or lactation was excluded. Diagnoses relied on clinical symptoms, serum thyroxine and TRAb, thyroid ultrasound and orbital computed tomography. PBMCs were separated from over 9 ml of fresh peripheral blood using Ficoll-Paque density gradient centrifugation. Trizol reagent was used to extract total RNA, and RNA quality was then checked on an Agilent 2100 Bioanalyzer. The TCR beta CDR3 regions were amplified from the RNA transcripts. A first-round RT-PCR of the TCR CDR3 used the HTBI primer set with the Qiagen OneStep RT-PCR kit. A second multiplex PCR round built the libraries, followed by size selection and purification. Libraries were sequenced paired-end with 100 bp reads on an Illumina HiSeq2000. As for how the authors treated the data: SOAPnuke was used to process the raw data, throwing out any read that contained adapters or uncalled bases, had a mean Phred below 15, or lacked an exact constant-primer or identifier match. COPE v1.2.5 was used to merge the high-quality paired reads, and each unique nucleotide sequence was defined as a clonotype. MiTCR v1.1 was used to align clonotypes to the IMGT TRBV, TRBD and TRBJ reference segments. The analysis was restricted to V-J combinations with a frequency above 0.0001, which together covered approximately 99% of the repertoires. The TCS score was defined as the ratio of F50 (clonal expansion) to E x V (chaos), calculated using BLOSUM62-based TCRdist between CDR3 peptides within each V-J. Welch's t-statistics and random forest reduced some 510 V-J features to around 14, which were used in a naive Bayes classifier (R e1071). TCRdb took the public reads, trimmed them with fastp at Q25, ran MiXCR for clone calling and kept in-frame beta chains. CDR3 protein sequences are deduplicated, and each keeps its most common genes and DNA. None of the V and J calls come from the authors' own analysis; TCRdb made them. This sample lists about 350,000 distinct CDR3 sequences; around 15% were detected once. The ten largest clones capture 15% to 20% of the sample.

This clonotype was found many times. The antigen this receptor binds is unknown. One base away there is no much larger clone; base qualities are not given. CDR1 and CDR2 were assigned from the germline V gene as MNHEY and SVGEGT. The V end loses 6 bases and the J end loses 3 bases, and a stretch of 12 bases separates them. Spanning cysteine to phenylalanine, the CDR3 consists of 13 amino acids. CDR3 DNA only is kept here, 39 bases in frame from base 1. The receptor was isolated from a woman aged 60-75 years with Graves' ophthalmopathy. The sequenced sample consisted of blood. The chain uses TRBV6-2 or TRBV6-3 and TRBJ2-7; the D segment might be TRBD1 or TRBD2, since each matches 6 bases. The base sequence is TGTGCCAGCAGACGACAGGAGGGCTACGAGCAGTACTTC. Its coded protein is CASRRQEGYEQYF.